This T cell receptor (beta chain) appears in the sequencing data of a study of Graves' ophthalmopathy and Graves' hyperthyroidism. Study-wide results and limits: A classifier, a 13-signature model, separated ophthalmopathy from stable hyperthyroidism with 87.88% sensitivity and 75% to 83% specificity.

Amplification from RNA transcripts yielded the TCR beta CDR3 regions. HTBI primers primed a first-round RT-PCR, and a second-round multiplex PCR followed. MiXCR, applied by TCRdb to the multiplex PCR reads, yields one record per CDR3 protein. The data show around 1.1 million distinct CDR3 sequences, 35% to 40% seen once. Germline CDR1 and CDR2: ENHRY and SYGVKD. V gave up 0 bases and J gave up 2 bases, with 13 bases separating them. The CDR3 totals 16 residues. This clonotype was observed once. Its antigen remains unidentified. The source of this sequence is an adult man with Graves' hyperthyroidism. The specimen was peripheral blood or thyroid tissue (not recorded which). The V gene is TRBV10-3, the J gene TRBJ2-5; tentative D call: TRBD1 (6 bases). The chain's CDR3 is CAISESISRGQETQYF. The CDR3 nucleotides are TGTGCCATCAGTGAGTCGATTTCCAGGGGTCAAGAGACCCAGTACTTC.